This T cell receptor beta chain is from a study of healthy donors' naive CD4 and CD8 T cells. In the study overall: For TCR alpha, new primers spanned all functional IMGT alpha genes. Whole-study findings and limits: Most V and J genes were reportedly biased between naive CD4+ and CD8+ cells. Negatively charged CDR3s marked CD8+ lineage; positively charged CDR3s marked CD4+ lineage.

A word on this clonotype: What it binds is not known.

TCR libraries were built from 400 to 650 ng of total RNA by linear amplification. From the reads, TCRdb called clonotypes with MiXCR, one entry per CDR3 protein. The table has about 180,000 distinct CDR3 sequences, nearly 75% seen once. CDR1 and CDR2 from the germline V gene are SGHDT and YYEEEE. This CDR3 has 16 residues. V was cut by 4 bases and J by 0 bases, with 14 bases left in between. The chain recombines TRBV5-6 with TRBJ1-5, with a tentative D call TRBD1 (5 bases). The clonotype comes from a pool of human donors in good health; the sample pools cells from several healthy donors. Material: naive CD4+ and CD8+ T cells sorted from blood, pooled from several donors. CDR3 coding DNA: TGTGCCAGCAGCCTACGGGGCGGTTATAGCAATCAGCCCCAGCATTTT. As protein: CASSLRGGYSNQPQHF. The variable domain in full, completed from reference TRBV5-6 and TRBJ1-5, reads DAGVTQSPTHLIKTRGQQVTLRCSPKSGHDTVSWYQQALGQGPQFIFQYYEEEERQRGNFPDRFSGHQFPNYSSELNVNALLLGDSALYLCASSLRGGYSNQPQHFGDGTRLSIL.